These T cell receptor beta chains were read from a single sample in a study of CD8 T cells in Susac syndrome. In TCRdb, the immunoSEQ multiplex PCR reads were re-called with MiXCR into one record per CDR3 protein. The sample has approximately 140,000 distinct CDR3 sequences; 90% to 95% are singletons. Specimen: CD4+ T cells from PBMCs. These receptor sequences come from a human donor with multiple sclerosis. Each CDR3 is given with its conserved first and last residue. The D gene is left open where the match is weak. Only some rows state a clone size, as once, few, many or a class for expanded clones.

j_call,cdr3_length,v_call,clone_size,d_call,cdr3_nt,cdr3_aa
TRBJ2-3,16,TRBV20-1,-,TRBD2,TGCAGTGCTAGCGTAACGGGAGGGCATGGTACAGATACGCAGTATTTT,CSASVTGGHGTDTQYF
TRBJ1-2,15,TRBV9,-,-,TGTGCCAGCAGCGTAGAGGGGGGGCCGAGGTATGGCTACACCTTC,CASSVEGGPRYGYTF
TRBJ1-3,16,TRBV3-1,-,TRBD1,TGTGCCAGCAGCCAAGGGACAGGCTTCTCTGGAAACACCATATATTTT,CASSQGTGFSGNTIYF
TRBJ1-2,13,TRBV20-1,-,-,TGCAGTGCTAGAGAGGCAGGGAAGTATGGCTACACCTTC,CSAREAGKYGYTF
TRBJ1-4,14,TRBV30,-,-,TGTGCCTGGAGCGCCGGAAACAGTAATGAAAAACTGTTTTTT,CAWSAGNSNEKLFF
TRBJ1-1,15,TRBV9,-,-,TGTGCCAGCTCCCGAGACCGGGACCGAGCCAGACGAGCTTTCTTT,CASSRDRDRARRAFF
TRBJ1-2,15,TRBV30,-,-,TGTGCCTGGAGGCACCCCATAAGGGCCAACTATGGCTACACCTTC,CAWRHPIRANYGYTF
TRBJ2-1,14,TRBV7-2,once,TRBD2,TGTGCCAGCAGCCCCGGACTAGCAAGAAATGAGCAGTTCTTC,CASSPGLARNEQFF
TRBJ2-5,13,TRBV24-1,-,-,TGTGCCACCTCCCTCGCCGGGGCTGAGACCCAGTACTTC,CATSLAGAETQYF
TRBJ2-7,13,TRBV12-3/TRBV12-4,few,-,TGTGCCAGCAGTTGGACCGGTGCCTACGAGCAGTACTTC,CASSWTGAYEQYF
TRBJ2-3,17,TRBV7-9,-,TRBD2,TGTGCCAGCAGCTTAGGGGCTAGCGGGGGCCGCACAGATACGCAGTATTTT,CASSLGASGGRTDTQYF
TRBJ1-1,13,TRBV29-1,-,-,TGCAGCGGGGGGGCGCGGTTCGACACTGAAGCTTTCTTT,CSGGARFDTEAFF
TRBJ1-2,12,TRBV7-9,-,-,TGTGCCAGCAGCTTATCAGTCTATGGCTACACCTTC,CASSLSVYGYTF
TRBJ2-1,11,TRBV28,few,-,TGTGCCAGCTCCAGGCACAATGAGCAGTTCTTC,CASSRHNEQFF
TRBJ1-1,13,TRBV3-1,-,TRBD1,TGTGCCAGCAGCCAAGCCAACAGGGGTCCAGCTTTCTTT,CASSQANRGPAFF
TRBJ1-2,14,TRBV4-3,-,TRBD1,TGCGCCAGCAGCCAAGACAGGGGGCTCTATGGCTACACCTTC,CASSQDRGLYGYTF
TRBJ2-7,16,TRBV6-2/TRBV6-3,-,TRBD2,TGTGCCAGCAGTTTCGCTGTAGCGGGGGGACTCTACGAGCAGTACTTC,CASSFAVAGGLYEQYF
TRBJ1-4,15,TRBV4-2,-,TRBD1,TGTGCCAGCAGCCAAACAGGGGCAACTAATGAAAAACTGTTTTTT,CASSQTGATNEKLFF
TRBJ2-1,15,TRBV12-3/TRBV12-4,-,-,TGTGCCAGCAGTAGGGTCTCCAACCCGGTGAATGAGCAGTTCTTC,CASSRVSNPVNEQFF
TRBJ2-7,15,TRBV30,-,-,TGTGCCTGCAGGACGGACCGACTTTCTTCCTACGAGCAGTACTTC,CACRTDRLSSYEQYF
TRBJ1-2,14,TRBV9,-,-,TGTGCCAGCAGCGTAGCGGTGGGAACCTATGGCTACACCTTC,CASSVAVGTYGYTF
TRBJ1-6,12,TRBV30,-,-,TGTGCCTGGAGTCGGTCTAATTCACCCCTCCACTTT,CAWSRSNSPLHF
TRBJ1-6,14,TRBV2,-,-,TGTGCCAGCAGTGAGCGGCAGGCCAATTCACCCCTCCACTTT,CASSERQANSPLHF
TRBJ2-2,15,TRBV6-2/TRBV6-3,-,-,TGTGCCAGCAGGCAGGGAGGATCGAACACCGGGGAGCTGTTTTTT,CASRQGGSNTGELFF
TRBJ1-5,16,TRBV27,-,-,TGTGCCAGCACTATGACGGGGGTGGGGAGCAATCAGCCCCAGCATTTT,CASTMTGVGSNQPQHF
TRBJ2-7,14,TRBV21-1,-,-,TGTGCCAGCAGCAAGGGACAAACGATCTACGAGCAGTACTTC,CASSKGQTIYEQYF
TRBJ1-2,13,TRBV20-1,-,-,TGCAGTGCCACGGACCCAGTGAGGAGTGGCTACACCTTC,CSATDPVRSGYTF
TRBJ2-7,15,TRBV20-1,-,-,TGCAGTGCTACGGGTACATCGATCGAAGTCTACGAGCAGTACTTC,CSATGTSIEVYEQYF
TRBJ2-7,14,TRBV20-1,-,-,TGCAGTGCCCCTGGACAGATAAATACCTACGAGCAGTACTTC,CSAPGQINTYEQYF
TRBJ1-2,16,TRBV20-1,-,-,TGCAGTGCTGTGACCCTCGGGACCGCCGGAATGTCAGGCTACACCTTC,CSAVTLGTAGMSGYTF
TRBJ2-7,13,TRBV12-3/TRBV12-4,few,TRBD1,TGTGCCAGCAGTTTCCAGGGGGCCTACGAGCAGTACTTC,CASSFQGAYEQYF
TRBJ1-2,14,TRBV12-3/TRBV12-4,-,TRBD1,TGTGCCAGCAGACCAATGGGACAGGGAAGCGGCTACACCTTC,CASRPMGQGSGYTF
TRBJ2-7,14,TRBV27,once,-,TGTGCCAGCAGTCTCCGGAGGGGGGCGGGGGAGCAGTACTTC,CASSLRRGAGEQYF
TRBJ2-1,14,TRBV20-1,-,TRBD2,TGCAGTGCTATCCCGGGACTACGGATGAATGAGCAGTTCTTC,CSAIPGLRMNEQFF
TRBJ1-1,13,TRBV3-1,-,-,TGTGCCAGCAGCCAAGCCCCCAAACTATCAGCTTTCTTT,CASSQAPKLSAFF
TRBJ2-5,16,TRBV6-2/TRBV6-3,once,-,TGTGCCAGCAGTTACGAGGTGGTGCGAGGGGGAGAGACCCAGTACTTC,CASSYEVVRGGETQYF
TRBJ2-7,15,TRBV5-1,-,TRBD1,TGCGCCAGCAGCCCTCGGACAGGGGGACGAGGAGAGCAGTACTTC,CASSPRTGGRGEQYF
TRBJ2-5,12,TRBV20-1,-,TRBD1,TGCAGTGCTAACGACAGGGTTGGGACCCAGTACTTC,CSANDRVGTQYF
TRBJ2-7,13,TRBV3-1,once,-,TGTGCCAGCAGCCAGTGGACAGAATACGAGCAGTACTTC,CASSQWTEYEQYF
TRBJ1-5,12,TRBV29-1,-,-,TGCAGCGCCGGGGGGAATGGCCAGCCCCAGCATTTT,CSAGGNGQPQHF
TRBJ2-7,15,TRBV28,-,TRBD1,TGTGCCAGCAGTTACTGGACAGGGACCTCTATCGAGCAGTACTTC,CASSYWTGTSIEQYF
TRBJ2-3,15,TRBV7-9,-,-,TGTGCCAGCAGCTTATCCAGGGGCGGGGAAGATACGCAGTATTTT,CASSLSRGGEDTQYF
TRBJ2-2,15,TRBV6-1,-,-,-,CASKSGELRAGELFF
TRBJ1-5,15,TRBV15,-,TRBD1,TGTGCCACCAGCACCTCCGGGACAGGGGATCAGCCCCAGCATTTT,CATSTSGTGDQPQHF
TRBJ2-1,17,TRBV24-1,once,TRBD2,TGTGCCACCAGTGACCCTGGACTAGCCGCCAGCTACAATGAGCAGTTCTTC,CATSDPGLAASYNEQFF
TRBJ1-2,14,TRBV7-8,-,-,TGTGCCAGCAGCTTAGAGTCCACGCCGCATGGCTACACCTTC,CASSLESTPHGYTF
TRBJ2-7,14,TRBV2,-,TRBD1,TGTGCCAGCAGTTCCACGACAGGGTCCTACGAGCAGTACTTC,CASSSTTGSYEQYF